The 23 T cell receptor beta chains presented below share a single source sample, sequenced in a study of naive and memory T cell subsets. Two oligonucleotides, mixed equimolar, formed the beta constant-region primer covering TRBC1 and TRBC2. Four rounds of PCR amplified the ligated cDNA using nested alpha and beta constant-region primers plus SP2. Using its own MiXCR run on the UMI-ligation and nested PCR reads, TCRdb lists one record per CDR3 protein. Among several thousand distinct CDR3 sequences listed, around 5.2% were seen once. The material sequenced was effector memory CD8+ T cells from blood. This sample's subset: effector memory, CD45RA- CD27-. The receptors originated from a human donor in good health.

This sequence joins TRBV7-9 and TRBJ2-1, with 10 bases identical to TRBD1. The germline V gene has CDR1 SEHNR and CDR2 FQNEAQ (reference sequence). This CDR3 has 19 residues. The trim removed 3 bases at V and 6 bases at J, leaving 17 bases unmatched. CDR3 in amino acids: CASSFLSGTGDFPFNEQFF. CDR3 DNA: TGTGCCAGCAGCTTTTTGTCTGGGACAGGGGATTTCCCCTTCAATGAGCAGTTCTTC.

This clonotype was seen ten or more times. The V gene is TRBV6-2 or TRBV6-3, the J gene TRBJ2-1; 8 bases line up with TRBD2. This CDR3 has 15 residues. J lost 4 bases, V lost 7 bases, and 9 bases had no gene match. Germline V CDR1 and CDR2: MNHEY, SVGEGT. This chain's CDR3 is CASTTKPSGYNEQFF. DNA for the CDR3: TGTGCCAGCACCACAAAGCCTAGCGGGTACAATGAGCAGTTCTTC.

At least ten counts were recorded for this clonotype. The rearrangement joins TRBV6-2 or TRBV6-3 to TRBJ2-1, with D unclear. CDR3 length: 11 residues. Germline assignment: CDR1 MNHEY and CDR2 SVGEGT. V was trimmed by 9 bases and J by 7 bases, leaving 10 bases between them. CDR3 nucleotides: TGTGCCAGTACCCTTGGGAATGAGCAGTTCTTC. This sequence encodes CASTLGNEQFF.

This clonotype occurred many times. J is TRBJ2-3 and V is TRBV27; unclear D gene. The V and J ends lost 2 bases and 1 base respectively, with 7 bases between them. Per the germline V gene, CDR1 is MNHEY and CDR2 is SMNVEV (reference sequence). CDR3 size: 14 residues. Here the CDR3 DNA reads TGTGCCAGCAGTTTAGCAGCTGGCACAGATACGCAGTATTTT. Its protein is CASSLAAGTDTQYF.

In its sample, this clonotype was seen many times. V gene TRBV5-6 combines with J gene TRBJ1-2; no definite D call. V was trimmed by 4 bases and J by 1 base, leaving 11 bases between them. Germline CDR1 SGHDT, CDR2 YYEEEE. CDR3 length: 14 residues. Here the CDR3 reads CASSAMIDNYGYTF. The CDR3 bases are TGTGCCAGCAGCGCGATGATCGATAACTATGGCTACACCTTC.

The table lists this clonotype with many counts. The chain couples TRBV11-2 to TRBJ1-2, with D maybe TRBD1 (6 bases). V lost 4 bases and J 3 bases, leaving 18 bases between the germline ends. This CDR3 has 16 residues. Per germline, CDR1 SGHAT and CDR2 FQNNGV. The CDR3 sequence: CASSSGRGGADYGYTF. DNA of the CDR3: TGTGCCAGCAGCTCCGGGCGAGGGGGTGCGGACTATGGCTACACCTTC.

By share, this clonotype counts as medium-sized. The chain uses TRBV27 and TRBJ1-1; the D gene is possibly TRBD1 (6 bases). Trimming took off 1 base at V and 8 bases at J, with 11 bases between the two ends. CDR3 length equals 13 residues. Germline assignment: CDR1 MNHEY and CDR2 SMNVEV (reference sequence). CDR3 sequence (DNA): TGTGCCAGCAGTTTATTGGCAGGGGCCGAAGCTTTCTTT. Translation gives CASSLLAGAEAFF.

This clonotype was counted many times. The V gene is TRBV27, the J gene TRBJ1-4; TRBD1 agrees at 8 bases. J was trimmed by 10 bases and V by 6 bases; bases with no gene match: 4. CDR3 length: 12 amino acids. Germline-derived CDR1 and CDR2 are MNHEY and SMNVEV (reference sequence). In nucleotides, the CDR3 is TGTGCCAGCAGCCAGGGGGCCGGAAAACTGTTTTTT. Translation gives CASSQGAGKLFF.

V usage is TRBV27 and J usage is TRBJ2-1; TRBD2 agrees at 11 bases. The CDR3 contains 15 residues. CDR1 is MNHEY and CDR2 is SMNVEV in the germline V gene (reference sequence). V trimming: 5 bases; J trimming: 4 bases; junction bases outside the gene matches: 4. The CDR3 nucleotides are TGTGCCAGCAGTCTTCCTAGCGGGAGGTACAATGAGCAGTTCTTC. Its translation: CASSLPSGRYNEQFF.

There are many counts of this clonotype. CDR3 residues: CASSEGLEGGGYGYTF. In DNA form, the CDR3 reads TGTGCCAGCAGTGAAGGGTTAGAGGGGGGAGGCTATGGCTACACCTTC. This chain connects TRBV6-1 to TRBJ1-2; D might be TRBD1 (6 bases). V was trimmed by 1 base and J by 4 bases, leaving 16 bases between them. Germline CDR1 and CDR2: MNHNS and SASEGT. This CDR3 comprises 16 residues.

This clonotype rates as medium-sized. The chain uses TRBV29-1 and TRBJ1-2, with D possibly being TRBD1 (5 bases). CDR3 length: 11 amino acids. The germline gives CDR1 SQVTM, CDR2 ANQGSEA. The CDR3 reads CSQLGDYGYTF. For the CDR3, the DNA is TGCAGTCAACTGGGGGACTATGGCTACACCTTC.

At least ten counts were recorded for this clonotype. This sequence joins TRBV6-5 and TRBJ1-1; D is possibly TRBD1 (5 bases). V shed 0 bases and J shed 1 base, with 12 bases lying between them. This CDR3 is built from 16 residues. The germline V gene has CDR1 MNHEY and CDR2 SVGAGI. The CDR3: CASSYSGGFANTEAFF. The CDR3 nucleotides read TGTGCCAGCAGTTACTCGGGGGGATTCGCGAACACTGAAGCTTTCTTT.

This clonotype was seen many times. The chain combines TRBV7-9 with TRBJ1-5; tentative D call: TRBD1 (5 bases). Per germline, CDR1 SEHNR and CDR2 FQNEAQ (reference sequence). The V end was cut by 5 bases, the J end by 2 bases, with 13 bases between. The CDR3 has 15 residues. The CDR3 here is CASSPRGGGNQPQHF. The CDR3 nucleotides are TGTGCCAGCAGCCCCCGGGGGGGTGGCAATCAGCCCCAGCATTTT. The whole variable domain, remainder taken from reference TRBV7-9 and TRBJ1-5, is DTGVSQNPRHKITKRGQNVTFRCDPISEHNRLYWYRQTLGQGPEFLTYFQNEAQLEKSRLLSDRFSAERPKGSFSTLEIQRTEQGDSAMYLCASSPRGGGNQPQHFGDGTRLSIL.

This clonotype has ten or more counts. The V and J genes are TRBV6-4 and TRBJ1-1; TRBD1 agrees at 8 bases. V lost 4 bases, J lost 3 bases, and 7 bases stayed unmatched. This CDR3 is built from 15 residues. Germline CDR1 and CDR2: MRHNA and SNTAGT. The CDR3 sequence: CASSVGNRGDTEAFF. CDR3 in DNA: TGTGCCAGCAGTGTCGGTAACAGGGGGGACACTGAAGCTTTCTTT.

The rearrangement joins TRBV7-9 to TRBJ2-5; tentative D call: TRBD1 (5 bases). The V and J ends lost 1 base and 4 bases respectively, with 16 bases between them. Germline V gene data show CDR1 as SEHNR and CDR2 as FQNEAQ (reference sequence). This CDR3 is 16 amino acids long. CDR3 DNA sequence: TGTGCCAGCAGCTTAGAACCCAGGGTGTCCCCAGAGACCCAGTACTTC. This sequence encodes CASSLEPRVSPETQYF.

Sample share makes this clonotype large. The chain couples TRBV20-1 to TRBJ1-1; 9 positions match TRBD1. Germline CDR1 is DFQATT and CDR2 is SNEGSKA (reference sequence). The CDR3 runs to 13 residues. V lost 1 base, J lost 3 bases, and 0 bases stayed unmatched. In DNA, the CDR3 is TGCAGTGCTAGAGGACAGGGGGACACTGAAGCTTTCTTT. Its protein is CSARGQGDTEAFF.

The chain recombines TRBV28 with TRBJ2-7; TRBD2 matches 10 bases. CDR1 and CDR2 (germline): MDHEN, SYDVKM. The CDR3 has 15 residues. Trimming removed 8 bases from V and 4 bases from J; junction bases left unmatched: 11. Here the CDR3 reads CASGPRTSGVYEQYF. CDR3 coding DNA: TGTGCCAGCGGTCCTCGGACTAGCGGAGTGTACGAGCAGTACTTC.

The V call is TRBV20-1, the J call TRBJ2-1, with 11 bases lining up with TRBD1. This CDR3 comprises 14 residues. The V gene end was trimmed by 3 bases and the J gene end by 9 bases; junction bases not matched to a gene: 7. Germline assignment: CDR1 DFQATT and CDR2 SNEGSKA (reference sequence). In DNA form, the CDR3 reads TGCAGTGCTAGGGGACAGGGGGAAGTCAGTGAGCAGTTCTTC. This gives the protein CSARGQGEVSEQFF.

The chain is built from TRBV2 and TRBJ2-1; 12 bases map to TRBD2. This CDR3 has 15 residues. Trimming cost V 5 bases and J 7 bases; bases outside gene matches: 6. Germline loops: CDR1 SNHLY, CDR2 FYNNEI. The CDR3 DNA reads TGTGCCAGCAGTTCGACTAGCGGGAGTAGAAATGAGCAGTTCTTC. It yields the protein CASSSTSGSRNEQFF. Complete variable domain (other parts from reference TRBV2 and TRBJ2-1): EPEVTQTPSHQVTQMGQEVILRCVPISNHLYFYWYRQILGQKVEFLVSFYNNEISEKSEIFDDQFSVERPDGSNFTLKIRSTKLEDSAMYFCASSSTSGSRNEQFFGPGTRLTVL.

At least ten counts were recorded for this clonotype. This chain uses TRBV12-3 or TRBV12-4 with TRBJ2-3; D not certain. The CDR3 loop spans 16 amino acids. V shed 5 bases and J shed 0 bases, with 15 bases lying between them. The CDR3 sequence is CASSGGRLSSTDTQYF. In DNA, the CDR3 is TGTGCCAGCAGTGGCGGCCGGCTCTCTAGCACAGATACGCAGTATTTT.

This clonotype counts as medium-sized (0.01 to 0.1%). The genes are TRBV6-6 and TRBJ1-1, with no clear D. Germline assignment: CDR1 MNHNY and CDR2 SVGAGI (reference sequence). The CDR3 is 11 residues long. V shed 2 bases and J shed 11 bases, with 9 bases lying between them. The CDR3 DNA follows: TGTGCCAGCAGTTACCAGGAGAACGCTTTCTTT. It yields the protein CASSYQENAFF.

This clonotype came up many times. One junction end does not reproduce the germline sequence, and a read error may be involved. The rearrangement uses TRBV15 and TRBJ1-2, with D hard to call. This CDR3 has 16 amino acids. Germline V gene sequence: CDR1 LNHNV, CDR2 YYDKDF (reference sequence). The CDR3 bases are TGTGCCACCAGCCGAGAAGTAGTAGATTACACCTATGGCTACACCTTC. It translates to CATSREVVDYTYGYTF.

This clonotype was counted at least ten times. This chain connects TRBV7-9 to TRBJ1-1; D remains ambiguous. The CDR3 sequence is 16 residues long. Trimming removed 5 bases from V and 2 bases from J, with 18 bases in between. Germline V lookup: CDR1 SEHNR, CDR2 FQNEAQ (reference sequence). The chain's CDR3 is CASSPALGQTNTEAFF. The DNA for the CDR3 is TGTGCCAGCAGCCCGGCCCTCGGCCAAACTAACACTGAAGCTTTCTTT.